Below are 32 T cell receptor beta chains sequenced from a single sample in a study of PD-1 blockade in mismatch repair-deficient tumors (dated by TCRdb to the late 2010s). The library was made by the immunoSEQ multiplex PCR assay. In its TCRdb copy, this immuneACCESS table keeps in-frame sequences only and misses some clones. Where compared with another copy, unresolved V genes explain less than half of these, and the others have no known cause. The sample table holds approximately 100,000 clones, of which about 79% were seen once. Around 6.6% of the sample lies in the top ten. This sample comprised peripheral blood, obtained roughly 35 weeks after starting pembrolizumab. The source of these receptors is an adult with mismatch repair-deficient cancer.

V usage is TRBV28 and J usage is TRBJ1-5, with unresolved D. The CDR3 totals 14 residues. V lost 6 bases to trimming and J lost 2 bases, with 11 bases between them. Per the germline V gene, CDR1 is MDHEN and CDR2 is SYDVKM. The CDR3 bases are TGTGCCAGCAGGATTCCCGCGGGCAATCAGCCCCAGCATTTT. This codes for CASRIPAGNQPQHF. The variable domain in full, completed from reference TRBV28 and TRBJ1-5, reads DVKVTQSSRYLVKRTGEKVFLECVQDMDHENMFWYRQDPGLGLRLIYFSYDVKMKEKGDIPEGYSVSREKKERFSLILESASTNQTSMYLCASRIPAGNQPQHFGDGTRLSIL.

This chain joins TRBV5-1 and TRBJ1-3; possibly TRBD1 for D (5 bases). Germline-derived CDR1 and CDR2 are SGHRS and YFSETQ. Deletions cut 2 bases from V and 2 bases from J, with 11 bases between. This CDR3 comprises 15 residues. CDR3 in amino acids: CASSLGAVTGNTIYF. CDR3 bases: TGCGCCAGCAGCTTAGGGGCCGTCACTGGAAACACCATATATTTT. Filled out from reference TRBV5-1 and TRBJ1-3, the complete variable domain reads KAGVTQTPRYLIKTRGQQVTLSCSPISGHRSVSWYQQTPGQGLQFLFEYFSETQRNKGNFPGRFSGRQFSNSRSEMNVSTLELGDSALYLCASSLGAVTGNTIYFGEGSWLTVV.

This rearrangement joins TRBV7-2 to TRBJ1-1, with D possibly matching TRBD1 (5 bases). The germline V gene encodes CDR1 SGHTA and CDR2 FQGNSA. The CDR3 totals 14 residues. The V and J ends lost 5 bases and 4 bases respectively, with 14 bases between them. The DNA of the CDR3 is TGTGCCAGCAGCCCAGAGCCGGGGGGCACTGAAGCTTTCTTT. The encoded protein is CASSPEPGGTEAFF.

This clone occurred once. The gene calls are TRBV19 and TRBJ1-5; D is undetermined. Trimming removed 7 bases at V and 6 bases at J, with 16 bases between. CDR3 length: 14 residues. Germline lookup yields CDR1 LNHDA and CDR2 SQIVND (reference sequence). CDR3 in amino acids: CASTIKTGGQPQHF. The CDR3 DNA follows: TGTGCCAGTACTATTAAGACGGGAGGTCAGCCCCAGCATTTT.

The rearrangement uses TRBV7-2 and TRBJ2-1; 8 nucleotides match TRBD1. The ends lost 3 bases at V and 7 bases at J; junction bases unmatched: 5. Germline assignment: CDR1 SGHTA and CDR2 FQGNSA. The CDR3 is 14 residues long. Here the CDR3 reads CASSFWQGANEQFF. CDR3 in DNA: TGTGCCAGCAGCTTCTGGCAGGGGGCAAATGAGCAGTTCTTC.

V is TRBV7-2 and J is TRBJ2-5; perhaps TRBD1 as D (6 bases). Trimming cost V 4 bases and J 4 bases, with 13 bases left between them. The germline V gene has CDR1 SGHTA and CDR2 FQGNSA. This CDR3 spans 14 amino acids. In DNA form, the CDR3 reads TGTGCCAGCAGCTCCTCCGTAGGGGGAGAGACCCAGTACTTC. Translation gives CASSSSVGGETQYF.

The rearrangement links TRBV6-5 to TRBJ2-7, with 7 bases fitting TRBD2. Germline CDR1 and CDR2: MNHEY and SVGAGI. J lost 1 base, V lost 4 bases, and 4 bases had no gene match. The CDR3 contains 14 residues. The CDR3 loop is CASSSLAESYEQYF. In DNA, the CDR3 is TGTGCCAGCAGTTCCCTAGCGGAGTCCTACGAGCAGTACTTC.

This chain connects TRBV27 to TRBJ2-7, with a possible D match to TRBD2 (5 bases). V was pared by 2 bases and J by 5 bases, with 16 bases between. CDR3 length equals 15 residues. Germline loops: CDR1 MNHEY, CDR2 SMNVEV (reference sequence). CDR3 nucleotides: TGTGCCAGCAGTTTAAAGGGCCAGAGGGCACACGAGCAGTACTTC. This codes for CASSLKGQRAHEQYF.

The chain recombines TRBV11-3 with TRBJ2-1, with 8 bases fitting TRBD1. Germline assignment: CDR1 SGHNT and CDR2 YENEEA. J lost 0 bases, V lost 1 base, and 11 bases had no gene match. The CDR3 covers 19 residues. CDR3 region: CASSLGLWTGLSSYNEQFF. In nucleotides, the CDR3 is TGTGCCAGCAGCTTAGGATTGTGGACAGGGTTGAGCTCCTACAATGAGCAGTTCTTC.

Many counts were recorded for this clone. J is TRBJ1-2 and V is TRBV30; D is uncertain. This CDR3 has 12 amino acids. V lost 0 bases and J lost 7, with 9 bases in between. Germline V gives CDR1 GTSNPN, CDR2 SVGIG (reference sequence). The CDR3 nucleotides are TGTGCCTGGAGTGTAAGAGTGTTTGGCTACACCTTC. This sequence encodes CAWSVRVFGYTF.

This rearrangement joins TRBV2 to TRBJ1-1, with no clear D. CDR3 length: 12 residues. Trimming pared 0 bases from V and 10 bases from J, leaving 9 bases between. Germline CDR1 reads SNHLY; CDR2 reads FYNNEI. This CDR3 is CASSEAVLGAFF. DNA for the CDR3: TGTGCCAGCAGTGAAGCGGTCCTCGGAGCTTTCTTT.

The genes are TRBV11-1 and TRBJ2-1; no definite D call. The CDR3 has 12 residues. Germline CDR1 is SGHAT and CDR2 is FQDESV (reference sequence). Between the trimmed V and J ends, which lost 1 base and 8 bases, there was a span of 6 bases. This CDR3 reads CASSLVGHEQFF. The CDR3 bases are TGTGCCAGCAGCTTAGTGGGTCATGAGCAGTTCTTC.

The chain recombines TRBV6-5 with TRBJ1-2; no clear D gene. Trimming left V 2 bases short and J 2 bases short, with 9 bases between. The CDR3 has 14 residues. The V gene's germline CDR1 is MNHEY and CDR2 SVGAGI. The CDR3 loop is CASSYGGFNYGYTF. The CDR3 DNA follows: TGTGCCAGCAGTTACGGAGGATTCAACTATGGCTACACCTTC.

The chain links TRBV29-1 to TRBJ2-7; 10 bases are shared with TRBD1. Germline CDR1 and CDR2: SQVTM and ANQGSEA. V trimming: 6 bases; J trimming: 6 bases; junction bases outside the gene matches: 8. The CDR3 loop spans 13 amino acids. CDR3 protein: CSVHTTGGGEQYF. In nucleotides, the CDR3 is TGCAGCGTCCATACGACAGGGGGCGGCGAGCAGTACTTC.

This chain links TRBV6-6 with TRBJ1-3, with D unclear. The V end was cut by 2 bases, the J end by 4 bases, with 9 bases between. Germline CDR1 MNHNY, CDR2 SVGAGI (reference sequence). The CDR3 contains 14 residues. The DNA of the CDR3 is TGTGCCAGCAGTTACCTAACCTCAGGAAACACCATATATTTT. This sequence encodes CASSYLTSGNTIYF.

The CDR3 is CASSAEGGGVYNEQFF. CDR3 DNA: TGTGCCAGTAGTGCCGAGGGGGGAGGGGTCTACAATGAGCAGTTCTTC. The rearrangement joins TRBV19 to TRBJ2-1, with D perhaps matching TRBD2 (7 bases). The CDR3 extends over 16 amino acids. The V gene's germline CDR1 is LNHDA and CDR2 SQIVND (reference sequence). V was clipped by 5 bases and J by 3 bases, with 17 bases between them. Drawing the rest from reference TRBV19 and TRBJ2-1, the complete variable domain is DGGITQSPKYLFRKEGQNVTLSCEQNLNHDAMYWYRQDPGQGLRLIYYSQIVNDFQKGDIAEGYSVSREKKESFPLTVTSAQKNPTAFYLCASSAEGGGVYNEQFFGPGTRLTVL.

The genes are TRBV27 and TRBJ2-7, with 10 bases matching TRBD2. V lost 3 bases, J lost 4 bases, and 6 bases stayed unmatched. Germline-derived CDR1 and CDR2 are MNHEY and SMNVEV (reference sequence). The CDR3 spans 15 residues. The CDR3 sequence: CASSFRVAGGYEQYF. Here the CDR3 DNA reads TGTGCCAGCAGTTTTAGGGTAGCGGGAGGTTACGAGCAGTACTTC.

The genes are TRBV6-6 and TRBJ2-5, with TRBD2 matching 16 bases. Germline CDR1 reads MNHNY; CDR2 reads SVGAGI (reference sequence). The CDR3 contains 16 residues. V lost 5 bases and J lost 5; bases outside the gene matches: 5. The CDR3 DNA reads as TGTGCCAGCAGTCCCTGGGGACTAGCGGGAGGGGAGACCCAGTACTTC. It encodes CASSPWGLAGGETQYF.

V and J are TRBV6-6 and TRBJ1-2; 7 bases agree with TRBD1. V was clipped by 5 bases and J by 5 bases; unmatched bases: 8. Per the germline V gene, CDR1 is MNHNY and CDR2 is SVGAGI (reference sequence). This CDR3 comprises 14 residues. CDR3 DNA: TGTGCCAGCAGTCGGGACAGACCGCGATATGGCTACACCTTC. Residues: CASSRDRPRYGYTF.

V usage is TRBV18 and J usage is TRBJ2-7; 9 bases are shared with TRBD1. The CDR3 runs to 16 residues. Germline assignment: CDR1 KGHSH and CDR2 LQKENI. Trimming cost V 0 bases and J 3 bases; bases outside gene matches: 6. Here the CDR3 reads CASSPPRTGVFYEQYF. The CDR3, as DNA: TGTGCCAGCTCACCACCGAGGACAGGGGTTTTCTACGAGCAGTACTTC.

This clone has just a few counts. The chain recombines TRBV11-2 with TRBJ2-7; 7 nucleotides align to TRBD1. The CDR3 is 14 residues long. Trimming cost V 4 bases and J 0 bases; bases outside gene matches: 3. CDR1 and CDR2 from the germline V gene are SGHAT and FQNNGV. DNA for the CDR3: TGTGCCAGCAGCTGGGGGACAGTCTCCTACGAGCAGTACTTC. This codes for CASSWGTVSYEQYF.

The V and J genes are TRBV7-2 and TRBJ2-1; 8 positions agree with TRBD2. Germline lookup yields CDR1 SGHTA and CDR2 FQGNSA. Trimming took 5 bases from V and 2 from J; bases not matched to a gene: 5. The CDR3 has 15 residues. The DNA of the CDR3 is TGTGCCAGCAGCCTAACTAGCGGCCCCTACAATGAGCAGTTCTTC. This codes for CASSLTSGPYNEQFF.

J is TRBJ2-3 and V is TRBV29-1; the D is unclear. Germline CDR1 SQVTM, CDR2 ANQGSEA. CDR3 size: 12 residues. Trimming removed 2 bases at V and 9 bases at J, with 12 bases between. The chain's CDR3 is CSVERRRETQYF. CDR3 in DNA: TGCAGCGTTGAAAGACGGCGAGAGACGCAGTATTTT.

V usage is TRBV28 and J usage is TRBJ2-1, with 10 bases identical to TRBD2. V gave up 2 bases and J gave up 7 bases; unmatched junction bases: 11. The CDR3 is 17 residues long. Germline V lookup: CDR1 MDHEN, CDR2 SYDVKM. CDR3 sequence reads: CASSLGTSGNGRNEQFF. The CDR3 nucleotides read TGTGCCAGCAGTTTAGGAACTAGCGGGAATGGAAGGAATGAGCAGTTCTTC. The full variable domain, completed using reference TRBV28 and TRBJ2-1, is DVKVTQSSRYLVKRTGEKVFLECVQDMDHENMFWYRQDPGLGLRLIYFSYDVKMKEKGDIPEGYSVSREKKERFSLILESASTNQTSMYLCASSLGTSGNGRNEQFFGPGTRLTVL.

The chain joins TRBV15 to TRBJ1-5; D gene unclear. This CDR3 is 13 amino acids long. Per germline, CDR1 LNHNV and CDR2 YYDKDF (reference sequence). V shed 1 base and J shed 4 bases, with 5 bases lying between them. CDR3 nucleotide sequence: TGTGCCACCAGCAGAGTGGGGAATCAGCCCCAGCATTTT. Protein: CATSRVGNQPQHF.

This clone was detected only once. The J gene is TRBJ1-2, the V gene TRBV6-1, with D perhaps TRBD1 (5 bases). Per the germline V gene, CDR1 is MNHNS and CDR2 is SASEGT. Trimming left V 0 bases short and J 2 bases short, with 7 bases between. The CDR3 has 14 residues. CDR3 sequence: CASSEARTNYGYTF. CDR3 nucleotides: TGTGCCAGCAGTGAAGCGAGGACAAACTATGGCTACACCTTC.

V usage is TRBV10-1 and J usage is TRBJ2-7; 8 nucleotides agree with TRBD2. The junction had 10 bases not matched to a gene; V was cut back by 3 bases and J by 6 bases. This CDR3 is 15 amino acids long. Looked up from germline, CDR1 is WNHNN and CDR2 is SYGVQD (reference sequence). The CDR3 protein is CASSDTAGEFSEQYF. The DNA of the CDR3 is TGCGCCAGCAGTGACACAGCGGGAGAATTTTCCGAGCAGTACTTC.

This clone was detected a few times. This rearrangement joins TRBV5-1 to TRBJ1-2, with D possibly being TRBD1 (6 bases). The germline gives CDR1 SGHRS, CDR2 YFSETQ. Trimming removed 9 bases at V and 4 bases at J, with 10 bases between. The CDR3 has 11 residues. Here the CDR3 DNA reads TGCGCCACCATGGACAGCTATGGCTACACCTTC. This codes for CATMDSYGYTF.

This chain joins TRBV18 and TRBJ2-1, with D possibly matching TRBD1 (5 bases). V gave up 4 bases and J gave up 5 bases, with 27 bases separating them. Germline values: CDR1 KGHSH, CDR2 LQKENI. This CDR3 region has 19 residues. DNA of the CDR3: TGTGCCAGCTCACTTGTAGGGGCCGCAAAACGAGCCCTAAACAATGAGCAGTTCTTC. Its protein product is CASSLVGAAKRALNNEQFF.

This clone was detected only once. V usage is TRBV11-3 and J usage is TRBJ2-1; TRBD2 agrees at 9 bases. CDR1 is SGHNT and CDR2 is YENEEA in the germline V gene. V was pared by 5 bases and J by 6 bases, with 11 bases of the junction left unmatched. The CDR3 extends over 16 amino acids. CDR3 amino acids: CASSGRASGIRNEQFF. Written as DNA, the CDR3 is TGTGCCAGCAGCGGGCGGGCTAGCGGGATCCGCAATGAGCAGTTCTTC.

This clone has only one observation. The chain recombines TRBV6-5 with TRBJ2-7, with 9 bases fitting TRBD1. Germline V CDR1 and CDR2: MNHEY, SVGAGI. V lost 7 bases, J lost 5 bases, and 9 bases stayed unmatched. The CDR3 sequence is 14 residues long. CDR3 nucleotides: TGTGCCAGCAAGAGGGGGACAGGGACGAACGAGCAGTACTTC. This encodes CASKRGTGTNEQYF.

This clone was found a few times. The chain couples TRBV30 to TRBJ2-3; D remains ambiguous. The CDR3 extends over 14 amino acids. Per the germline V gene, CDR1 is GTSNPN and CDR2 is SVGIG (reference sequence). Trimming took off 2 bases at V and 2 bases at J, with 11 bases between the two ends. CDR3 loop: CAWSKATLTDTQYF. CDR3 nucleotide sequence: TGTGCCTGGAGTAAAGCGACCCTCACAGATACGCAGTATTTT.